This T cell receptor beta chain derives from a study of blood T cell repertoires in COVID-19. Study-wide context: Samples of COVID-19 (acute and convalescent) were obtained from the United States, Italy and Spain. In each case, the material was cDNA or gDNA derived from T cells, B-cell-depleted T cells, or PBMCs.

The CDR3 totals 15 residues. Germline CDR1 is MNHNY and CDR2 is SVGAGI (reference sequence). The ends lost 2 bases at V and 5 bases at J; junction bases unmatched: 6. Original processing methods: By means of reference gene primer amplification, nucleated cell counts were estimated. This table comes from immunoSEQ multiplex PCR, and its TCRdb copy is limited to in-frame clones, with some not included. That table gives V, J and clone size, and the DNA gave D and trimming. The profile shows just over 90,000 clones, roughly 90% of them singletons. The chain carries TRBV6-6 and TRBJ2-5, with TRBD1 matching over 9 bases. The clonotype originates from a human donor with active COVID-19. The donor label of this sample is uncertain. The specimen sequenced was peripheral blood. The chain's CDR3 is CASSYPGQGVETQYF. The CDR3 DNA is TGTGCCAGCAGTTACCCGGGACAGGGTGTGGAGACCCAGTACTTC.